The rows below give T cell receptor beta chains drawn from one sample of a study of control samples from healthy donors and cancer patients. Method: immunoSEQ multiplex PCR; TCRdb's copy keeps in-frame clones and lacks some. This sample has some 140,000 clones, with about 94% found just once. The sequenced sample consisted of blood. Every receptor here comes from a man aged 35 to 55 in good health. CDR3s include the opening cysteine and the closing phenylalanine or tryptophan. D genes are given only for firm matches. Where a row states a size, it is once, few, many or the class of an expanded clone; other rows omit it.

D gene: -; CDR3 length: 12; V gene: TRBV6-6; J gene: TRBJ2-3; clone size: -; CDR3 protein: CASARGADTQYF; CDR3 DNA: TGTGCCAGCGCGCGGGGCGCGGATACGCAGTATTTT
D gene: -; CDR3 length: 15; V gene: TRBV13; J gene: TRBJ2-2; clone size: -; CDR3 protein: CASSLGGRDTGELFF; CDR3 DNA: TGTGCCAGCAGCTTAGGGGGCAGGGACACCGGGGAGCTGTTTTTT
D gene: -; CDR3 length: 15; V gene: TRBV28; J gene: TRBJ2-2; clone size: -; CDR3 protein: CASSLFGKRDGELFF; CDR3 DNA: TGTGCCAGCAGTTTATTCGGGAAGCGCGACGGGGAGCTGTTTTTT
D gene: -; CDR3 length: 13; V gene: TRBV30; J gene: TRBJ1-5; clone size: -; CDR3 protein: CAWSGSNNQPQHF; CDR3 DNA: TGTGCCTGGAGTGGGTCCAACAATCAGCCCCAGCATTTT
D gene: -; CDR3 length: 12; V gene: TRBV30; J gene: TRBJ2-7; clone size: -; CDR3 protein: CAWSWGSYEQYF; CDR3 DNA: TGTGCCTGGAGTTGGGGTAGCTACGAGCAGTACTTC
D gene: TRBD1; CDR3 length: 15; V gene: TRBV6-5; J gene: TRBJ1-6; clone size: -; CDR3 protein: CASSYEGTVNSPLHF; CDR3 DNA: TGTGCCAGCAGTTACGAGGGGACAGTCAATTCACCCCTCCACTTT
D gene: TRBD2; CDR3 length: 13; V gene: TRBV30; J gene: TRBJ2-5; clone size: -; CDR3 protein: CAWRAAGTETQYF; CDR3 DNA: TGTGCTTGGAGGGCAGCGGGGACAGAGACCCAGTACTTC
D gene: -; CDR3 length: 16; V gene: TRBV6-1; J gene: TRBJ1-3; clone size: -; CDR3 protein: CASSEPPGHSGNTIYF; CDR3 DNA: TGTGCCAGCAGTGAACCCCCGGGCCACTCTGGAAACACCATATATTTT
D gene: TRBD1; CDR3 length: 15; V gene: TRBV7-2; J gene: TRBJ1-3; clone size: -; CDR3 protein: CASGQGGTGGDTIYF; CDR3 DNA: TGTGCCAGCGGCCAGGGGGGGACAGGGGGAGACACCATATATTTT
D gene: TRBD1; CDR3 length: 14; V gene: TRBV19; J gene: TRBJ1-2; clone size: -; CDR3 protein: CASSPTGSNYGYTF; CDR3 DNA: TGTGCCAGTAGCCCGACAGGGTCGAACTATGGCTACACCTTC
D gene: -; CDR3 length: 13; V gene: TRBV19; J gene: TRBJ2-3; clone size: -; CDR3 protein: CASRGQDQDTQYF; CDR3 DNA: TGTGCCAGTAGAGGGCAGGATCAAGATACGCAGTATTTT
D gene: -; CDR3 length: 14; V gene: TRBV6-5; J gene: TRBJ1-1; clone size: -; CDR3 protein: CASSYSGWDTEAFF; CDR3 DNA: TGTGCCAGCAGTTACTCAGGGTGGGACACTGAAGCTTTCTTT
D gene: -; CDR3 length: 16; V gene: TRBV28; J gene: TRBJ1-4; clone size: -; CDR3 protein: CASSNAGGGLGEKLFF; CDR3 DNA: TGTGCCAGCAGCAATGCGGGCGGGGGATTAGGGGAAAAACTGTTTTTT
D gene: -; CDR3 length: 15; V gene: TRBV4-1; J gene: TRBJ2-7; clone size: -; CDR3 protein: CASSQVKGDKYEQYF; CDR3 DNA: TGCGCCAGCAGCCAAGTCAAAGGGGACAAATACGAGCAGTACTTC
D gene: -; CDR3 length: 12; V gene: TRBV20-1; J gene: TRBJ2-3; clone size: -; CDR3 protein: CSASRSTDTQYF; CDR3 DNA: TGCAGTGCTAGTCGGAGCACAGATACGCAGTATTTT
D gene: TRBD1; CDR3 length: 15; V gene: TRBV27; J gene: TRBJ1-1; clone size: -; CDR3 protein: CASSHGTGRGTEAFF; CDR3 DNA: TGTGCCAGCAGTCACGGGACAGGGAGGGGCACTGAAGCTTTCTTT
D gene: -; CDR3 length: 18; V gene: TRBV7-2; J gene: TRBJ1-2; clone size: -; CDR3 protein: CASSLRGSPGHTNYGYTF; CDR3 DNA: TGTGCCAGCAGCTTACGTGGATCGCCGGGCCATACTAACTATGGCTACACCTTC
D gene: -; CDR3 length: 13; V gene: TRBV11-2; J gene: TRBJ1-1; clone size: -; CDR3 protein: CASSLDGVTEAFF; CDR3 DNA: TGTGCCAGCAGCTTAGATGGGGTTACTGAAGCTTTCTTT
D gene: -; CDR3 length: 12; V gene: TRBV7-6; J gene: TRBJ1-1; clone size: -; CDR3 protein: CASSLVGREAFF; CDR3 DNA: TGTGCCAGCAGCTTAGTGGGCCGTGAAGCTTTCTTT
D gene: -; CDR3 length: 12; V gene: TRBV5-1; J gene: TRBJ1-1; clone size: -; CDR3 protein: CASGALNTEAFF; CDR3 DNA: TGCGCCAGCGGGGCCTTGAACACTGAAGCTTTCTTT
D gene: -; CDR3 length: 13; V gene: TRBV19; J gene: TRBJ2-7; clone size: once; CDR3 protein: CASSLTGGYEQYF; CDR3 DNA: TGTGCCAGTAGTTTGACAGGAGGTTACGAGCAGTACTTC
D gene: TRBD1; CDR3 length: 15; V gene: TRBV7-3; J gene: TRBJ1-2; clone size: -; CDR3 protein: CASSLTPGQGNGYTF; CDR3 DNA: TGTGCCAGCAGCTTAACCCCGGGACAGGGGAATGGCTACACCTTC
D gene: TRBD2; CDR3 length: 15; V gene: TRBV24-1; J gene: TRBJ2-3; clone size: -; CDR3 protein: CATSDFGGDADTQYF; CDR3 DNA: TGTGCCACCAGTGATTTCGGGGGGGACGCAGATACGCAGTATTTT
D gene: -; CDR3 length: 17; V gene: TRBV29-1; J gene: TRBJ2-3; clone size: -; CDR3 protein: CSVDRGWGIPEGEAQYF; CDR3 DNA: TGCAGCGTTGATCGTGGTTGGGGGATCCCGGAGGGAGAGGCGCAGTATTTT
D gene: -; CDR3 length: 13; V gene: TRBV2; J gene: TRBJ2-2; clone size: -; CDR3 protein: CASIFMVTGELFF; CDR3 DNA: TGTGCCAGCATTTTTATGGTCACCGGGGAGCTGTTTTTT
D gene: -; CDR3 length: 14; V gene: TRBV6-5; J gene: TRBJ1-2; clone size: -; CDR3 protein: CASSLSGVSYGYTF; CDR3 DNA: TGTGCCAGCAGTCTGTCGGGGGTAAGCTATGGCTACACCTTC
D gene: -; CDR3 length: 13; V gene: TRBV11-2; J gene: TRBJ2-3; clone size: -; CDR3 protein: CASSLFGTDTQYF; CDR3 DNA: TGTGCCAGCAGCTTATTCGGAACAGATACGCAGTATTTT
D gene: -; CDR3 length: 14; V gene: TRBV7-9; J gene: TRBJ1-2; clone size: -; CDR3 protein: CASSSTTSGYGYTF; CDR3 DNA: TGTGCCAGCAGCTCAACCACATCAGGGTACGGCTACACCTTC
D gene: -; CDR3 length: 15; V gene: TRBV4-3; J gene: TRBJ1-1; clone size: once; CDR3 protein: CASSQGDTTDTEAFF; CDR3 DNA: TGCGCCAGCAGCCAAGGGGACACGACTGACACTGAAGCTTTCTTT
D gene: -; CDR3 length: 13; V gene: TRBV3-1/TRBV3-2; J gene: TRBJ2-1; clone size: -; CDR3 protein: CASSQVGPGEQFF; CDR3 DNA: TGTGCCAGCAGCCAAGTGGGCCCGGGTGAGCAGTTCTTC
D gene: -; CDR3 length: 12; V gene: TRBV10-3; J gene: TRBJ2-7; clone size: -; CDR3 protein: CASTDSPYEQYF; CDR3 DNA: TGTGCCAGCACGGACAGTCCCTACGAGCAGTACTTC
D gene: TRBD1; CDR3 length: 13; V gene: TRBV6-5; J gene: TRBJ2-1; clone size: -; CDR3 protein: CASRTGLGNEQFF; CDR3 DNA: TGTGCCAGCAGGACAGGGCTGGGCAATGAGCAGTTCTTC
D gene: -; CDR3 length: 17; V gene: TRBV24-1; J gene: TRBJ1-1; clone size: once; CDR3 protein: CATSDLLSRGGSEEAFF; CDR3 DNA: TGTGCCACCAGTGATTTGCTTTCCCGGGGAGGGTCGGAAGAAGCTTTCTTT
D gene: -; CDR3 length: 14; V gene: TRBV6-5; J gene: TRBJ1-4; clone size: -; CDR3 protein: CASSWSQGNEKLFF; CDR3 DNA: TGTGCCAGCAGTTGGAGCCAGGGGAATGAAAAACTGTTTTTT
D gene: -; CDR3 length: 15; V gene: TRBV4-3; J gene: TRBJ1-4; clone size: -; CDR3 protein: CASSQDGGVGEKLFF; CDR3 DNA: TGCGCCAGCAGCCAAGATGGAGGGGTGGGGGAAAAACTGTTTTTT
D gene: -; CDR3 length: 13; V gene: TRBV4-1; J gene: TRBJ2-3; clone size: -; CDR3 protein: CASSLRGTDTQYF; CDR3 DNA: TGCGCCAGCAGCCTCAGGGGAACAGATACGCAGTATTTT
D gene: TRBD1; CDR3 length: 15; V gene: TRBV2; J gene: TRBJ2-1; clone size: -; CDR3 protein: CASRDLGQGTNEQFF; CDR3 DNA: TGTGCCAGCAGGGATCTGGGACAGGGGACCAATGAGCAGTTCTTC
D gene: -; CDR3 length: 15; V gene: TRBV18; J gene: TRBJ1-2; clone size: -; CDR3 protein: CASSPAAKPNYGYTF; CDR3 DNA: TGTGCCAGCTCACCAGCGGCGAAACCTAACTATGGCTACACCTTC
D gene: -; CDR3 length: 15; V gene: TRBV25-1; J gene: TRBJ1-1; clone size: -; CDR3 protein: CASSEPRGLNTEAFF; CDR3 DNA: TGTGCCAGCAGTGAACCCCGGGGGCTGAACACTGAAGCTTTCTTT
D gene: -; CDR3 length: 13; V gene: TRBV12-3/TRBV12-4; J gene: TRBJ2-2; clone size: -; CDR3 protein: CASSRAGAGELFF; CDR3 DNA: TGTGCCAGCAGCCGTGCTGGTGCCGGGGAGCTGTTTTTT
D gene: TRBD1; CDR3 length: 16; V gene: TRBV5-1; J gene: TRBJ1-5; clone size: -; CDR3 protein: CASSLDGTGFGQPQHF; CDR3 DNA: TGCGCCAGCAGCTTGGACGGGACAGGGTTCGGTCAGCCCCAGCATTTT
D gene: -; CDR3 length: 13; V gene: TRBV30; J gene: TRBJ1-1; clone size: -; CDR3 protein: CAWSRGWVGEAFF; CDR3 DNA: TGTGCCTGGAGCAGGGGATGGGTTGGAGAAGCTTTCTTT
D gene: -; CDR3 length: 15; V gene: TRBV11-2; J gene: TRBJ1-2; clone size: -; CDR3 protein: CASSFVRKSDYGYTF; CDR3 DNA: TGTGCCAGCAGCTTTGTTCGCAAATCGGACTATGGCTACACCTTC
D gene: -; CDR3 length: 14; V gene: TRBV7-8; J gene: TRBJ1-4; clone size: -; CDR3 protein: CASSLGTFNEKLFF; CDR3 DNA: TGTGCCAGCAGTTTAGGCACCTTTAATGAAAAACTGTTTTTT
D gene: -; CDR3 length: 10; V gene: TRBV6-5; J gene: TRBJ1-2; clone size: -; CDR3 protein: CASWGGGYTF; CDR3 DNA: TGTGCCAGCTGGGGAGGGGGCTACACCTTC
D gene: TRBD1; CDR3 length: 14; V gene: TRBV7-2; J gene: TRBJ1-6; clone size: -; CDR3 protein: CASSPGQGNSPLHF; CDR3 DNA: TGTGCCAGCAGCCCCGGACAGGGAAATTCACCCCTCCACTTT
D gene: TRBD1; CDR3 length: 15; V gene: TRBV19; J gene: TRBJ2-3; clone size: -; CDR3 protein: CASSPGQVRPDTQYF; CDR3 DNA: TGTGCCAGTAGTCCCGGACAGGTCCGCCCAGATACGCAGTATTTT
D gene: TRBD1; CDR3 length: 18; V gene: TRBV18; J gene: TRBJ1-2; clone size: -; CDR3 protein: CASSPKTALTGADYGYTF; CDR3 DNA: TGTGCCAGCTCACCCAAAACAGCCTTGACAGGGGCCGACTATGGCTACACCTTC
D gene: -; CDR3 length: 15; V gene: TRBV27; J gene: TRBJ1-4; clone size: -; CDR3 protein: CASSLVFSTNEKLFF; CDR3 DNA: TGTGCCAGCAGTTTGGTATTTTCAACTAATGAAAAACTGTTTTTT
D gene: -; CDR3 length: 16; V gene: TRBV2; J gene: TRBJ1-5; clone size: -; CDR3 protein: CASSVGGSYSNQPQHF; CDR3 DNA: TGTGCCAGCAGTGTGGGGGGCTCCTATAGCAATCAGCCCCAGCATTTT
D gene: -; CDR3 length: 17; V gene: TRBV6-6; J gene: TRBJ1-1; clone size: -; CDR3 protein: CASSPTIRSGGGTEAFF; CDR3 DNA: TGTGCCAGCAGTCCCACAATCAGGTCGGGAGGGGGGACTGAAGCTTTCTTT
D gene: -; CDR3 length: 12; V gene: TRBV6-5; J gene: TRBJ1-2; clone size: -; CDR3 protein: CASKGRGDGYTF; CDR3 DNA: TGTGCCAGCAAGGGCAGGGGCGATGGCTACACCTTC
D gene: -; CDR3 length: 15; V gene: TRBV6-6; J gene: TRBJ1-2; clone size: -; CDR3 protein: CASAWRWGFEYGYTF; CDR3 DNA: TGTGCCAGCGCCTGGCGTTGGGGCTTCGAATATGGCTACACCTTC